Below, 5 T cell receptor beta chains from the same sample are listed, as sequenced in a study of blood T cell repertoires in COVID-19. Clones were read by immunoSEQ multiplex PCR, and TCRdb kept only the in-frame ones, dropping some. The sample contains some 280,000 clones, roughly 90% of which appear only once. The source material was peripheral blood. Source of these receptors: a woman aged 40 to 50 who had recovered from COVID-19.

This rearrangement joins TRBV28 to TRBJ2-1, with a tentative D call TRBD1 (6 bases). V was trimmed by 6 bases and J by 0 bases, leaving 12 bases between them. CDR1 MDHEN and CDR2 SYDVKM come from the germline V gene. The CDR3 consists of 15 residues. In nucleotides, the CDR3 is TGTGCCAGCAGGACAACAGGGAGCTCCTACAATGAGCAGTTCTTC. This sequence encodes CASRTTGSSYNEQFF. The full variable domain, in which reference TRBV28 and TRBJ2-1 provide the parts outside the CDR3, is DVKVTQSSRYLVKRTGEKVFLECVQDMDHENMFWYRQDPGLGLRLIYFSYDVKMKEKGDIPEGYSVSREKKERFSLILESASTNQTSMYLCASRTTGSSYNEQFFGPGTRLTVL.

The chain employs TRBV7-9 and TRBJ1-4, with 7 bases aligning to TRBD1. This CDR3 region has 17 residues. The V and J ends lost 5 bases and 5 bases, in that order; junction bases with no gene match: 14. Germline CDR1 reads SEHNR; CDR2 reads FQNEAQ (reference sequence). CDR3 in amino acids: CASSAIAATGLNEKLFF. The DNA for the CDR3 is TGTGCCAGCAGCGCCATCGCGGCGACAGGGCTAAATGAAAAACTGTTTTTT.

The gene calls are TRBV20-1 and TRBJ2-7; D not resolved. V lost 7 bases and J 3 bases, leaving 13 bases between the germline ends. The germline CDR1 and CDR2 sequences are DFQATT and SNEGSKA (reference sequence). This CDR3 has 12 residues. The CDR3 region is CSVSDGYYEQYF. The DNA of the CDR3 is TGCAGTGTCAGTGACGGTTACTACGAGCAGTACTTC.

V is TRBV7-9 and J is TRBJ2-2; perhaps TRBD1 as D (6 bases). CDR1 is SEHNR, CDR2 FQNEAQ, per germline (reference sequence). CDR3 length equals 16 residues. Trimming took off 5 bases at V and 4 bases at J, with 17 bases between the two ends. The CDR3 DNA follows: TGTGCCAGCAGCCCCCCTGGGACACCGTCCACCGGGGAGCTGTTTTTT. Its protein product is CASSPPGTPSTGELFF.

The J gene is TRBJ2-5, the V gene TRBV12-3 or TRBV12-4, with 11 bases aligning to TRBD2. V dropped 6 bases and J dropped 5; count of bases not matched to a gene: 2. The CDR3 is 13 residues long. The DNA for the CDR3 is TGTGCCAGCAGCCCTAGCGGGAGGGAGACCCAGTACTTC. Translating it yields CASSPSGRETQYF.